One sample yielded the 32 T cell receptor beta chains listed below, sequenced in a study of vaccination effects on CD4 cells after COVID-19. Data came from immunoSEQ multiplex PCR; TCRdb stores just in-frame clones and leaves some out. This sample carries tens of thousands of clones, 74% of them seen once, and the ten largest clones take roughly two fifths. What these receptors recognize is not known. With the ViraFEST assay, the study expanded antigen-specific CD4+ T cells using viral peptide pools, then sequenced them. With approximately 9 days of culture completed, CD4+ T cells were isolated. From March to December 2020, the person had a SARS-CoV-2 infection that was confirmed by PCR. Specimen: CD4+ T cells from PBMCs cultured with a peptide pool, collected before COVID-19 vaccination. Every receptor here comes from a human donor who had a prior SARS-CoV-2 infection.

The chain joins TRBV6-4 to TRBJ1-4, with TRBD1 matching 10 bases. The CDR3 is made up of 15 amino acids. Unmatched junction bases numbered 9, after V lost 6 bases and J lost 8 bases. CDR1 is MRHNA and CDR2 is SNTAGT in the germline V gene. In DNA form, the CDR3 reads TGTGCCAGCAGAGGTATGGACAGGGGGGGAGAAAAACTGTTTTTT. Translating it yields CASRGMDRGGEKLFF.

J is TRBJ1-2 and V is TRBV4-2; 12 bases agree with TRBD1. The CDR3 runs to 17 residues. The junction had 12 bases not matched to a gene; V was cut back by 4 bases and J by 6 bases. CDR1 LGHNA and CDR2 YNFKEQ come from the germline V gene. In DNA form, the CDR3 reads TGTGCCAGCAGCCGACCGGGACAGGGGGCGACTATGGATGGCTACACCTTC. Encoded protein: CASSRPGQGATMDGYTF.

V and J are TRBV6-4 and TRBJ2-7; TRBD1 aligns across 7 bases. The CDR3 extends over 14 amino acids. V shed 4 bases, J shed 3 bases, and the junction held 6 bases outside the gene matches. Per germline, CDR1 MRHNA and CDR2 SNTAGT. DNA of the CDR3: TGTGCCAGCAGTGCCCCTCCAGGGGGCTACGAGCAGTACTTC. Its protein is CASSAPPGGYEQYF.

The chain combines TRBV12-3 or TRBV12-4 with TRBJ2-1, with D possibly TRBD1 on 5 matching bases. The CDR3 runs to 11 residues. V lost 8 bases, J lost 7 bases, and 9 bases lay in between. The CDR3, as DNA: TGTGCCAGCGGGGCGGAGAATGAGCAGTTCTTC. It is translated as CASGAENEQFF.

This clone was detected only a few times. The chain combines TRBV19 with TRBJ1-1; D unresolved. This CDR3 has 13 amino acids. Trimming took 5 bases from V and 5 from J, leaving 12 bases between them. CDR1 and CDR2 (germline): LNHDA, SQIVND (reference sequence). CDR3 sequence reads: CASSEDPQTEAFF. The CDR3 nucleotides are TGTGCCAGTAGTGAGGACCCACAGACTGAAGCTTTCTTT.

This clone is deemed medium-sized (0.01 to 0.1%). The rearrangement joins TRBV18 to TRBJ2-6; the match to TRBD1 covers 7 bases. This CDR3 has 15 amino acids. From germline, CDR1 is KGHSH and CDR2 LQKENI. V lost 5 bases to trimming and J lost 4 bases; unmatched junction nucleotides: 5. This CDR3 is CASSRQGSGANVLTF. CDR3 coding DNA: TGTGCCAGCTCAAGACAGGGTTCAGGGGCCAACGTCCTGACTTTC.

The rearrangement joins TRBV7-9 to TRBJ2-7; 10 nucleotides line up with TRBD1. V shed 5 bases and J 5 bases; nucleotides not matched to a gene: 9. The CDR3 contains 15 residues. The germline V gene has CDR1 SEHNR and CDR2 FQNEAQ (reference sequence). The CDR3 sequence: CASSSRDRGVHEQYF. The CDR3 DNA reads as TGTGCCAGCAGCAGCCGGGACAGGGGTGTCCACGAGCAGTACTTC.

The CDR3 nucleotides read TGTGCCAGCAGTCCAGGGACTGGCCGATGGTGGTACACCTTC. Translated: CASSPGTGRWWYTF. The rearrangement uses TRBV27 and TRBJ1-2, with D perhaps matching TRBD1 (5 bases). Germline CDR1 and CDR2: MNHEY and SMNVEV (reference sequence). The CDR3 contains 14 residues. Trimming shortened V by 5 bases and J by 11 bases, and 21 bases separated the two germline ends.

The rearrangement links TRBV5-8 to TRBJ1-1; unclear D gene. This CDR3 region has 11 residues. Looked up from germline, CDR1 is SGHTS and CDR2 is YDEGEE. The V end lost 8 bases, the J end lost 0 bases, and 5 bases lay between the germline ends. Here the CDR3 DNA reads TGTGCCAGGCCACTGAACACTGAAGCTTTCTTT. Amino acids: CARPLNTEAFF.

This chain uses TRBV27 with TRBJ2-1; D gene unclear. CDR3 length equals 12 residues. The V and J ends lost 5 bases and 10 bases respectively, with 12 bases between them. Germline CDR1 is MNHEY and CDR2 is SMNVEV (reference sequence). As DNA, the CDR3 is TGTGCCAGCAGTAGAGTTGGCGGAGAGCAGTTCTTC. It codes for CASSRVGGEQFF.

The sample holds a few counts of this clone. This chain uses TRBV6-5 with TRBJ2-7; D remains ambiguous. V lost 6 bases and J 3 bases, leaving 15 bases between the germline ends. Looked up from germline, CDR1 is MNHEY and CDR2 is SVGAGI. CDR3 length: 14 amino acids. CDR3 loop: CASRPSTLDYEQYF. CDR3 bases: TGTGCCAGCAGACCTAGTACTCTCGACTACGAGCAGTACTTC.

In this sample, this clone turned up a few times. The chain combines TRBV2 with TRBJ1-6; D is perhaps TRBD1 (5 bases). From germline, CDR1 is SNHLY and CDR2 FYNNEI. Deletions cut 8 bases from V and 6 bases from J, with 17 bases between. The CDR3 is made up of 15 amino acids. CDR3 sequence (DNA): TGTGCCAGCGTCGGGACCGCGACACGTAATTCACCCCTCCACTTT. Amino acids: CASVGTATRNSPLHF.

This sequence joins TRBV18 and TRBJ2-1; D remains ambiguous. V dropped 3 bases and J dropped 0 bases, with 12 bases sitting between them. CDR3 length: 16 residues. Germline V gene data show CDR1 as KGHSH and CDR2 as LQKENI. The CDR3 DNA reads as TGTGCCAGCTCACCGACCGATTTGGGCTCCTACAATGAGCAGTTCTTC. It translates to CASSPTDLGSYNEQFF. The full variable domain, its missing parts supplied by reference TRBV18 and TRBJ2-1, is NAGVMQNPRHLVRRRGQEARLRCSPMKGHSHVYWYRQLPEEGLKFMVYLQKENIIDESGMPKERFSAEFPKEGPSILRIQQVVRGDSAAYFCASSPTDLGSYNEQFFGPGTRLTVL.

The genes are TRBV9 and TRBJ2-7; 11 bases are a match to TRBD1. This CDR3 is 15 amino acids long. J was trimmed by 2 bases and V by 2 bases; bases with no gene match: 3. Germline CDR1 is SGDLS and CDR2 is YYNGEE. CDR3 nucleotides: TGTGCCAGCAGCGTCGGGGGACAGGGGGCCTACGAGCAGTACTTC. Protein: CASSVGGQGAYEQYF.

The V and J genes are TRBV27 and TRBJ1-2; the D gene is possibly TRBD1 (6 bases). Trimming took off 0 bases at V and 1 base at J, with 15 bases between the two ends. The CDR3 runs to 17 residues. Germline CDR1 MNHEY, CDR2 SMNVEV (reference sequence). As DNA, the CDR3 is TGTGCCAGCAGTTTATCTGTTCCGGGGGCAGGTAACTATGGCTACACCTTC. Translating gives CASSLSVPGAGNYGYTF.

The chain links TRBV12-3 or TRBV12-4 to TRBJ2-2, with TRBD1 as a possible D gene (5 bases). This CDR3 is built from 13 residues. Deletions cut 3 bases from V and 4 bases from J, with 6 bases between. This chain's CDR3 is CASSLQGTGELFF. As DNA, the CDR3 is TGTGCCAGCAGTTTGCAGGGCACCGGGGAGCTGTTTTTT.

V usage is TRBV20-1 and J usage is TRBJ2-5; the match to TRBD2 covers 11 bases. CDR3 length equals 17 residues. Germline CDR1 is DFQATT and CDR2 is SNEGSKA (reference sequence). V lost 3 bases to trimming and J lost 7 bases; unmatched junction nucleotides: 16. This CDR3 reads CSASTSGSLSLAGTQYF. The DNA for the CDR3 is TGCAGTGCTAGTACTAGCGGGAGTCTAAGTTTAGCGGGGACCCAGTACTTC.

This rearrangement joins TRBV2 to TRBJ1-1; D uncertain. The ends were cut back, 1 base at V and 2 bases at J, with 17 bases in the middle. Germline V CDR1 and CDR2: SNHLY, FYNNEI. This CDR3 has 17 amino acids. CDR3 DNA: TGTGCCAGCAGTGAAGTACAGCAGATAACTTTAAACACTGAAGCTTTCTTT. Encoded protein: CASSEVQQITLNTEAFF.

V gene TRBV6-5 combines with J gene TRBJ2-7; D could derive from TRBD1 or TRBD2 (5 bases each). CDR3 length: 15 amino acids. The germline CDR1 and CDR2 sequences are MNHEY and SVGAGI. V was cut by 6 bases and J by 1 base, with 16 bases left in between. This chain's CDR3 is CASSPGTAASYEQYF. In DNA form, the CDR3 reads TGTGCCAGCAGCCCCGGGACGGCTGCGTCCTACGAGCAGTACTTC.

This rearrangement joins TRBV14 to TRBJ2-1; TRBD2 matches 12 bases. The V and J ends lost 0 bases and 7 bases, in that order; junction bases with no gene match: 10. The CDR3 contains 18 residues. The germline V gene has CDR1 SGHDN and CDR2 FVKESK. For the CDR3, the DNA is TGTGCCAGCAGCCAAGATCGGCTAGCGGGAGGGATTTGGAATGAGCAGTTCTTC. It specifies CASSQDRLAGGIWNEQFF.

This clone came up once. CDR3 DNA: TGTGCCAGCAGCTTACGAGGTCCAGGGGACACCATATATTTT. Its translation is CASSLRGPGDTIYF. This chain connects TRBV7-3 to TRBJ1-3, with D tentatively TRBD1 (6 bases). Germline assignment: CDR1 SGHTA and CDR2 FQGTGA. This CDR3 spans 14 amino acids. Trimming left V 2 bases short and J 8 bases short, with 13 bases between.

In this sample, this clone turned up a few times. The CDR3 loop reads CASSFGDGPYEQYF. The CDR3 DNA follows: TGTGCCAGCAGCTTCGGGGACGGACCCTACGAGCAGTACTTC. The rearrangement joins TRBV7-9 to TRBJ2-7; possibly TRBD1 or TRBD2 for D (5 bases each). In germline, CDR1 is SEHNR, CDR2 FQNEAQ (reference sequence). With 3 bases removed from V and 2 bases from J, the gap between germline ends came to 11 bases. CDR3 size: 14 residues. Combining the CDR3 with reference TRBV7-9 and TRBJ2-7 gives the whole variable domain DTGVSQNPRHKITKRGQNVTFRCDPISEHNRLYWYRQTLGQGPEFLTYFQNEAQLEKSRLLSDRFSAERPKGSFSTLEIQRTEQGDSAMYLCASSFGDGPYEQYFGPGTRLTVT.

This chain uses TRBV18 with TRBJ1-2; D is unclear. The CDR3 runs to 14 residues. V was clipped by 6 bases and J by 5 bases, with 16 bases between them. CDR1 is KGHSH and CDR2 is LQKENI in the germline V gene. The CDR3 DNA sequence: TGTGCCAGCTCGCCTAATTGGGGTGGATATGGCTACACCTTC. Its translation: CASSPNWGGYGYTF.

CDR3 sequence (DNA): TGTGCCAGCAGCCTGTTAAGAGGTTTGGAGCAGTACTTC. It is translated as CASSLLRGLEQYF. The V call is TRBV3-1 (or the pseudogene TRBV3-2), the J call TRBJ2-7; no clear D. Trimming pared 4 bases from V and 7 bases from J, leaving 14 bases between. In germline, CDR1 is LGHDT, CDR2 YNNKEL (reference sequence). This CDR3 has 13 residues.

The chain couples TRBV7-2 to TRBJ1-2; possible D gene TRBD1, 5 bases. V shed 7 bases and J shed 5 bases, with 17 bases lying between them. The CDR3 consists of 14 residues. Per germline, CDR1 SGHTA and CDR2 FQGNSA. The CDR3 region is CASNMGGFGYGYTF. Written as DNA, the CDR3 is TGTGCCAGCAACATGGGGGGGTTTGGGTATGGCTACACCTTC.

The chain employs TRBV10-3 and TRBJ2-1; 14 bases map to TRBD2. Losses at the gene ends were 4 bases for V and 5 bases for J; bases not matched to a gene: 10. In germline, CDR1 is ENHRY, CDR2 SYGVKD. The CDR3 totals 18 residues. The DNA of the CDR3 is TGTGCCATCAGTGTAGCGTGGGGACTAGCGGGAGCGAACAATGAGCAGTTCTTC. It specifies CAISVAWGLAGANNEQFF.

The rearrangement links TRBV6-1 to TRBJ2-2, with D maybe TRBD2 (5 bases). The CDR3 consists of 17 residues. Per germline, CDR1 MNHNS and CDR2 SASEGT. V was cut by 2 bases and J by 4 bases, with 17 bases left in between. The CDR3 nucleotides are TGTGCCAGCAGTGAATTTTGGCGGGCGCCCTTCACCGGGGAGCTGTTTTTT. Encoded protein: CASSEFWRAPFTGELFF.

The chain combines TRBV5-6 with TRBJ1-5; D is unclear. CDR1 is SGHDT and CDR2 is YYEEEE in the germline V gene. CDR3 length: 14 amino acids. The V end lost 1 base, the J end lost 1 base, and 6 bases lay between the germline ends. The CDR3 protein is CASSLLGSNQPQHF. CDR3 bases: TGTGCCAGCAGCTTGTTGGGGAGCAATCAGCCCCAGCATTTT.

The chain employs TRBV5-6 and TRBJ1-1; 7 nucleotides line up with TRBD1. This CDR3 has 15 amino acids. J gave up 5 bases and V 3 bases, and 10 bases lay outside the gene matches. Germline V gives CDR1 SGHDT, CDR2 YYEEEE. The CDR3 sequence: CASSSSGGIGTEAFF. CDR3 bases: TGTGCCAGCAGCTCTTCAGGGGGAATAGGGACTGAAGCTTTCTTT.

The rearrangement links TRBV12-5 to TRBJ1-5; D remains unclear. The V and J ends lost 3 bases and 7 bases respectively, with 7 bases between them. The CDR3 is made up of 12 amino acids. The germline V gene encodes CDR1 LGHNT and CDR2 FRNRAP. The CDR3: CASGLGRQPQHF. CDR3 coding DNA: TGTGCTAGTGGTTTAGGCAGGCAGCCCCAGCATTTT.

The V and J genes are TRBV10-3 and TRBJ2-5, with D perhaps matching TRBD2 (7 bases). From germline, CDR1 is ENHRY and CDR2 SYGVKD. V gave up 3 bases and J gave up 5 bases, with 16 bases separating them. This CDR3 has 15 residues. CDR3 amino acids: CAISDRGGVGETQYF. The CDR3 DNA follows: TGTGCCATCAGTGATAGGGGGGGTGTCGGGGAGACCCAGTACTTC.

The V and J genes are TRBV7-2 and TRBJ1-6, with D perhaps TRBD1 (6 bases). The CDR3 is made up of 14 amino acids. V was trimmed by 3 bases and J by 9 bases, leaving 12 bases between them. Germline V gene sequence: CDR1 SGHTA, CDR2 FQGNSA. The CDR3 DNA reads as TGTGCCAGCAGCTTCTGGGGGCTAGGTTCACCCCTCCACTTT. Its protein product is CASSFWGLGSPLHF.